This is a list of T cell receptor beta chains from one sample in a study of blood T cell repertoires in COVID-19. Sequencing was performed with immunoSEQ multiplex PCR; in TCRdb, only in-frame clones are kept and a portion is missing. Of hundreds of thousands of clones listed, 70% to 90% were seen once; the top ten hold roughly 1.4%. Sequencing was carried out using peripheral blood. The receptor set was obtained from a woman under 40 with active or convalescent COVID-19. CDR3s include the opening cysteine and the closing phenylalanine or tryptophan. The order of the fields is clone size, V gene, J gene, D gene, CDR3 protein, CDR3 DNA. The D gene is left open where the match is weak. Rows may omit the clone size; those that give it use once, few, many or a size class.

clone size: NA
V gene: TRBV7-2
J gene: TRBJ2-2
D gene: NA
CDR3 protein: CASTPVSFSTGELFF
CDR3 DNA: TGTGCCAGCACCCCGGTTAGCTTTAGCACCGGGGAGCTGTTTTTT

clone size: NA
V gene: TRBV10-1
J gene: TRBJ1-4
D gene: TRBD1
CDR3 protein: CASSETTGGSEKLFF
CDR3 DNA: TGCGCCAGCAGTGAAACAACAGGGGGAAGTGAAAAACTGTTTTTT

clone size: NA
V gene: TRBV27
J gene: TRBJ2-1
D gene: TRBD2
CDR3 protein: CASSFLVGLAGTGNEQFF
CDR3 DNA: TGTGCCAGCAGTTTTTTGGTAGGACTAGCGGGGACAGGAAATGAGCAGTTCTTC

clone size: once
V gene: TRBV5-4
J gene: TRBJ1-5
D gene: TRBD1
CDR3 protein: CASSSRDRGLDQPQHF
CDR3 DNA: TGTGCCAGCAGCTCCCGGGACAGGGGGTTGGATCAGCCCCAGCATTTT

clone size: NA
V gene: TRBV6-5
J gene: TRBJ2-7
D gene: NA
CDR3 protein: CASTMTRGGEQYF
CDR3 DNA: TGTGCCAGCACTATGACTCGAGGAGGCGAGCAGTACTTC

clone size: NA
V gene: TRBV13
J gene: TRBJ2-7
D gene: TRBD2
CDR3 protein: CASSFSLAGTYEQYF
CDR3 DNA: TGTGCCAGCAGCTTCAGCCTAGCGGGGACCTACGAGCAGTACTTC

clone size: once
V gene: TRBV12-3/TRBV12-4
J gene: TRBJ2-6
D gene: NA
CDR3 protein: CASSRSRGNVLTF
CDR3 DNA: TGTGCCAGCAGCCGTAGCCGCGGCAACGTCCTGACTTTC

clone size: NA
V gene: TRBV2
J gene: TRBJ1-4
D gene: NA
CDR3 protein: CASSGGLRNEKLFF
CDR3 DNA: TGTGCCAGCAGTGGAGGTTTGCGTAATGAAAAACTGTTTTTT

clone size: NA
V gene: TRBV3-1/TRBV3-2
J gene: TRBJ2-1
D gene: TRBD1
CDR3 protein: CASSHEGGPYNEQFF
CDR3 DNA: TGTGCCAGCAGCCATGAAGGGGGCCCCTACAATGAGCAGTTCTTC

clone size: NA
V gene: TRBV2
J gene: TRBJ1-2
D gene: NA
CDR3 protein: CASTLQSGGSGYTF
CDR3 DNA: TGTGCCAGCACCCTGCAGTCGGGGGGCTCTGGCTACACCTTC

clone size: NA
V gene: TRBV2
J gene: TRBJ2-1
D gene: TRBD1
CDR3 protein: CASSGQGASNEQFF
CDR3 DNA: TGTGCCAGCAGTGGGCAGGGGGCAAGCAATGAGCAGTTCTTC

clone size: NA
V gene: TRBV27
J gene: TRBJ1-1
D gene: TRBD1
CDR3 protein: CASSIQGAINEAFF
CDR3 DNA: TGTGCCAGCAGTATCCAGGGGGCGATCAATGAAGCTTTCTTT

clone size: NA
V gene: TRBV20-1
J gene: TRBJ1-1
D gene: NA
CDR3 protein: CSASAVTVNTEAFF
CDR3 DNA: TGCAGTGCTAGTGCGGTGACAGTGAACACTGAAGCTTTCTTT

clone size: NA
V gene: TRBV18
J gene: TRBJ2-5
D gene: NA
CDR3 protein: CASSSGTLTETQYF
CDR3 DNA: TGTGCCAGCTCATCCGGGACACTAACAGAGACCCAGTACTTC

clone size: NA
V gene: TRBV3-1/TRBV3-2
J gene: TRBJ1-3
D gene: NA
CDR3 protein: CASSHRGRSGNTIYF
CDR3 DNA: TGTGCCAGCAGCCACAGGGGTCGTTCTGGAAACACCATATATTTT

clone size: NA
V gene: TRBV13
J gene: TRBJ2-1
D gene: TRBD2
CDR3 protein: CASSSLSRLAGGQYEQFF
CDR3 DNA: TGTGCCAGCAGCTCCTTATCTAGACTAGCGGGAGGTCAATATGAGCAGTTCTTC

clone size: NA
V gene: TRBV18
J gene: TRBJ1-1
D gene: NA
CDR3 protein: CASSPTLNTEAFF
CDR3 DNA: TGTGCCAGCTCACCGACTTTGAACACTGAAGCTTTCTTT